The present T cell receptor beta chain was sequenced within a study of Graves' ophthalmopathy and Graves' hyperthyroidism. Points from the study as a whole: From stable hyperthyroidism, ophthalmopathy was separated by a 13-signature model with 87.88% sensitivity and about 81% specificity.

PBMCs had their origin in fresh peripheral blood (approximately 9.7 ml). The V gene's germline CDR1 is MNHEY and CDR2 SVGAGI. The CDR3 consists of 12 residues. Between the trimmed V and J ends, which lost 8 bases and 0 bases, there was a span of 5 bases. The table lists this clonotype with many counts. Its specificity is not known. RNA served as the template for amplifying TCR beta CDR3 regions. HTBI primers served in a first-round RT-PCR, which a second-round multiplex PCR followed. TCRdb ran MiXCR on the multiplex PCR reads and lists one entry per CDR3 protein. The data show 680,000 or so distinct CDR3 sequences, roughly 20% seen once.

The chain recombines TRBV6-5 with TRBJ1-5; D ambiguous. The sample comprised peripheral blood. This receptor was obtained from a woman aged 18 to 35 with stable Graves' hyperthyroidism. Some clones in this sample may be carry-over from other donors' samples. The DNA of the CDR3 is TGTGCCAGCGCAACTAGCAATCAGCCCCAGCATTTT. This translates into CASATSNQPQHF.